The 25 T cell receptor beta chains below were found in one sample sequenced in a study of T cells in Graves' hyperthyroidism and ophthalmopathy (dated by TCRdb to the late 2010s). The library came from multiplex PCR. TCRdb records Illumina HiSeq 2000 as the sequencer. TCR beta CDR3 regions were amplified from RNA transcripts. A first-round RT-PCR of the TCR CDR3 used the HTBI primer set with the Qiagen OneStep RT-PCR kit. TCRdb trimmed the raw reads at Q25, called clones with MiXCR and kept productive beta chains. Here each entry gathers all rows of one CDR3 protein and keeps the most common genes and DNA. The sample data list 300,000 to 400,000 distinct CDR3 sequences, and 18% of these were observed just once. The ten largest account for 40% of the sample. The source material was blood. These receptor sequences come from a man between 18 and 29 years old with Graves' ophthalmopathy.

The CDR3 loop is CASSPRGSNTEAFF. DNA of the CDR3: TGTGCCAGTAGTCCCCGGGGGTCCAACACTGAAGCTTTCTTT. V usage is TRBV19 and J usage is TRBJ1-1; weak D call: TRBD1 (5 bases). This CDR3 has 14 residues. V was cut by 5 bases and J by 2 bases, with 12 bases left in between. Germline CDR1 and CDR2: LNHDA and SQIVND (reference sequence). Full variable domain (missing parts from reference TRBV19 and TRBJ1-1): DGGITQSPKYLFRKEGQNVTLSCEQNLNHDAMYWYRQDPGQGLRLIYYSQIVNDFQKGDIAEGYSVSREKKESFPLTVTSAQKNPTAFYLCASSPRGSNTEAFFGQGTRLTVV.

The sample holds many counts of this clonotype. The chain recombines TRBV12-3 or TRBV12-4 with TRBJ1-2; TRBD1 might be the D (5 bases). The CDR3 consists of 13 residues. The V end lost 6 bases, the J end lost 8 bases, and 16 bases lay between the germline ends. The CDR3 protein is CASSSDIAGGYTF. The CDR3 DNA follows: TGTGCCAGCAGCTCGGACATCGCGGGAGGCTACACCTTC.

This clonotype was counted at least ten times. The genes are TRBV5-8 and TRBJ2-7; D may be TRBD1 (6 bases). Trimming stripped 3 bases from V and 5 bases from J, with 15 bases between. The CDR3 extends over 14 amino acids. CDR1 and CDR2 (germline): SGHTS, YDEGEE. Here the CDR3 reads CASSSYYEGDEQYF. The CDR3 nucleotides are TGTGCCAGCAGCTCATACTACGAGGGGGACGAGCAGTACTTC.

The table lists this clonotype with many counts. The germline gene is not matched at one end of the junction; a read error may be the cause. The J gene is TRBJ2-7, the V gene TRBV5-1; D call uncertain. The CDR3 spans 13 residues. The germline V gene has CDR1 SGHRS and CDR2 YFSETQ. The CDR3 DNA sequence: TGTGCCAGCAGCTTAGGCAGGAACTACGAGCAGTACTTC. As protein: CASSLGRNYEQYF.

The chain uses TRBV4-1 and TRBJ1-2; 9 bases agree with TRBD1. With V trimmed by 0 bases and J by 6 bases, 2 bases remained unmatched. The germline gives CDR1 MGHRA, CDR2 YSYEKL. The CDR3 has 14 amino acids. The CDR3 nucleotides read TGCGCCAGCAGCCAAGACAGGACAGGGGATGGCTACACCTTC. The encoded protein is CASSQDRTGDGYTF.

This chain joins TRBV24-1 and TRBJ1-2; no clear D. The V and J ends lost 4 bases and 4 bases respectively, with 15 bases between them. The CDR3 runs 15 residues. CDR1 KGHDR and CDR2 SFDVKD come from the germline V gene. This CDR3 reads CATSDPARGLYGYTF. The CDR3 coding sequence is TGTGCCACCAGTGACCCCGCCCGAGGACTCTATGGCTACACCTTC.

There are a few counts of this clonotype. The chain employs TRBV7-6 and TRBJ1-1, with D perhaps matching TRBD1 (5 bases). Germline V gene data show CDR1 as SGHVS and CDR2 as FNYEAQ. Between the trimmed V and J ends, which lost 1 base and 5 bases, there was a span of 14 bases. The CDR3 sequence is 15 residues long. The CDR3 sequence: CASSLGAGRGTEAFF. The DNA of the CDR3 is TGTGCCAGCAGCTTAGGGGCGGGGCGCGGGACTGAAGCTTTCTTT.

This chain links TRBV10-3 with TRBJ2-1; D is undetermined. The CDR3 consists of 13 residues. V gave up 3 bases and J gave up 6 bases, with 9 bases separating them. CDR1 ENHRY and CDR2 SYGVKD come from the germline V gene. The CDR3 sequence is CAISDSTSNEQFF. As DNA, the CDR3 is TGTGCCATCAGTGATAGTACCAGCAATGAGCAGTTCTTC.

This clonotype was seen a few times. The chain employs TRBV14 and TRBJ2-7; tentative D call: TRBD1 (6 bases). There are 12 residues in the CDR3. V was pared by 1 base and J by 7 bases, with 8 bases between. Per germline, CDR1 SGHDN and CDR2 FVKESK. This chain's CDR3 is CASSQAQGEQYF. In DNA form, the CDR3 reads TGTGCCAGCAGCCAAGCCCAGGGGGAGCAGTACTTC.

This clonotype has at least ten counts. V is TRBV18 and J is TRBJ2-1; no clear D. V lost 0 bases and J 9 bases, leaving 6 bases between the germline ends. Germline-derived CDR1 and CDR2 are KGHSH and LQKENI. The CDR3 sequence is 12 residues long. CDR3 protein: CASSPPVVEQFF. The CDR3 DNA reads as TGTGCCAGCTCACCACCAGTAGTTGAGCAGTTCTTC.

This clonotype has a count of ten or more. The chain couples TRBV18 to TRBJ2-1; no clear D. The CDR3 loop spans 15 amino acids. Germline V CDR1 and CDR2: KGHSH, LQKENI. The germline V and J ends were trimmed by 2 bases and 0 bases, with 8 bases remaining between them. The CDR3 coding sequence is TGTGCCAGCTCACCAGGACCGAGCTCCTACAATGAGCAGTTCTTC. As protein: CASSPGPSSYNEQFF.

This clonotype was seen more than once but under ten times. The CDR3 sequence: CASSQAVGGWLDGYTF. DNA for the CDR3: TGTGCCAGCAGCCAAGCGGTGGGGGGGTGGCTTGATGGCTACACCTTC. The chain combines TRBV14 with TRBJ1-2, with D perhaps TRBD1 (5 bases). This CDR3 spans 16 amino acids. The V end was cut by 1 base, the J end by 6 bases, with 18 bases between. Looked up from germline, CDR1 is SGHDN and CDR2 is FVKESK.

J is TRBJ1-1 and V is TRBV29-1; 7 nucleotides align to TRBD1. The CDR3 runs 13 residues. Germline V CDR1 and CDR2: SQVTM, ANQGSEA. The J segment lost 5 bases and the V segment lost 7 bases, leaving 10 bases of the junction unmatched. In DNA, the CDR3 is TGCAGCGCCACGGGACAGTCGGAAACTGAAGCTTTCTTT. It translates to CSATGQSETEAFF.

This clonotype has ten or more counts. The chain couples TRBV5-1 to TRBJ2-7, with 12 positions matching TRBD2. J lost 4 bases, V lost 4 bases, and 6 bases had no gene match. Germline CDR1 reads SGHRS; CDR2 reads YFSETQ. The CDR3 covers 15 residues. The CDR3 sequence is CASSARTSGAYEQYF. DNA for the CDR3: TGCGCCAGCAGCGCGAGGACTAGCGGGGCTTACGAGCAGTACTTC. Using reference TRBV5-1 and TRBJ2-7 for the parts outside the CDR3, the full variable domain is KAGVTQTPRYLIKTRGQQVTLSCSPISGHRSVSWYQQTPGQGLQFLFEYFSETQRNKGNFPGRFSGRQFSNSRSEMNVSTLELGDSALYLCASSARTSGAYEQYFGPGTRLTVT.

This clonotype was seen repeatedly, ten times or more. The chain has TRBV20-1 and TRBJ1-2; D remains ambiguous. Trimming removed 0 bases at V and 4 bases at J, with 9 bases between. Germline V CDR1 and CDR2: DFQATT, SNEGSKA (reference sequence). The CDR3 contains 13 residues. The DNA for the CDR3 is TGCAGTGCTAGAGAGGTCCGGGTCTATGGCTACACCTTC. This codes for CSAREVRVYGYTF.

In its sample, this clonotype was seen a few times. The chain recombines TRBV20-1 with TRBJ2-1; D remains unclear. The CDR3 loop spans 9 amino acids. Trimming stripped 2 bases from V and 13 bases from J, with 6 bases between. In germline, CDR1 is DFQATT, CDR2 SNEGSKA (reference sequence). DNA for the CDR3: TGCAGTGCTAGACAATACCAGTTCTTC. Its protein product is CSARQYQFF.

This clonotype was found many times. This chain connects TRBV20-1 to TRBJ2-7; 7 bases agree with TRBD2. This CDR3 is 15 amino acids long. J was trimmed by 2 bases and V by 0 bases; bases with no gene match: 7. CDR1 is DFQATT, CDR2 SNEGSKA, per germline (reference sequence). CDR3 DNA sequence: TGCAGTGCTAGAGAATGGCGGGGGAACACCTACGAGCAGTACTTC. The encoded protein is CSAREWRGNTYEQYF.

At least ten counts were recorded for this clonotype. The chain links TRBV6-1 to TRBJ2-7; D ambiguous. Trimming removed 6 bases from V and 7 bases from J, with 16 bases in between. The CDR3 is 13 amino acids. Per the germline V gene, CDR1 is MNHNS and CDR2 is SASEGT. CDR3 in amino acids: CASSPAWFGEQYF. DNA for the CDR3: TGTGCCAGCAGCCCCGCCTGGTTTGGGGAGCAGTACTTC.

CDR3: CASSFSGGVQNSPLHF. The CDR3 nucleotides are TGTGCCAGTTCGTTTTCGGGAGGGGTTCAGAATTCACCCCTCCACTTT. The chain combines TRBV19 with TRBJ1-6; the D gene is possibly TRBD1 (5 bases). The CDR3 extends over 16 amino acids. The germline V and J ends were trimmed by 8 bases and 7 bases, with 21 bases remaining between them. The germline V gene has CDR1 LNHDA and CDR2 SQIVND (reference sequence).

This sequence joins TRBV14 and TRBJ1-1, with D tentatively TRBD1 (5 bases). The CDR3 length is 11 residues. CDR1 and CDR2 from the germline V gene are SGHDN and FVKESK. The V gene lost 4 bases and the J gene lost 12 bases, with 12 bases spanning the gap. DNA for the CDR3: TGTGCCAGCAGCCCCGGGACCAATACTTTCTTT. Its protein is CASSPGTNTFF.

This clonotype was seen repeatedly, ten times or more. The CDR3 nucleotides are TGTGCCAGCACCGACGGAACAGACCTGTTTGGCAATGAGCAGTTCTTC. Translation gives CASTDGTDLFGNEQFF. This rearrangement joins TRBV6-2 or TRBV6-3 to TRBJ2-1; no firm D call. Trimming cost V 7 bases and J 6 bases, with 22 bases left between them. Per the germline V gene, CDR1 is MNHEY and CDR2 is SVGEGT. The CDR3 is made up of 16 amino acids.

This clonotype was seen repeatedly, ten times or more. The chain is built from TRBV10-3 and TRBJ1-1; D perhaps matches TRBD1 (5 bases). The V gene's germline CDR1 is ENHRY and CDR2 SYGVKD. V shed 10 bases and J shed 4 bases, with 16 bases lying between them. The CDR3 spans 13 residues. The CDR3 protein is CATGGWGSTEAFF. CDR3 coding DNA: TGTGCCACCGGGGGGTGGGGGAGCACTGAAGCTTTCTTT.

The rearrangement uses TRBV7-3 and TRBJ1-1; D not certain. Trimming removed 5 bases at V and 6 bases at J, with 16 bases between. Germline CDR1 SGHTA, CDR2 FQGTGA. The CDR3 totals 14 residues. CDR3 residues: CASSPNVGSPEAFF. CDR3 in DNA: TGTGCCAGCAGCCCTAACGTGGGGTCCCCTGAAGCTTTCTTT.

In its sample, this clonotype was seen many times. The chain employs TRBV27 and TRBJ2-1; TRBD2 matches 11 bases. The CDR3 is 14 amino acids. Trimming cost V 6 bases and J 7 bases; bases outside gene matches: 5. From germline, CDR1 is MNHEY and CDR2 SMNVEV (reference sequence). The CDR3 sequence: CASRTSGVWNEQFF. The CDR3 nucleotides are TGTGCCAGCAGGACTAGCGGGGTTTGGAATGAGCAGTTCTTC.

V and J are TRBV6-2 or TRBV6-3 and TRBJ1-2; D unresolved. The CDR3 covers 14 residues. Trimming removed 0 bases from V and 6 bases from J, with 11 bases in between. Germline V gives CDR1 MNHEY, CDR2 SVGEGT. The CDR3 region is CASSYSRPSDGYTF. CDR3 in DNA: TGTGCCAGCAGTTACTCGCGGCCTTCAGATGGCTACACCTTC.